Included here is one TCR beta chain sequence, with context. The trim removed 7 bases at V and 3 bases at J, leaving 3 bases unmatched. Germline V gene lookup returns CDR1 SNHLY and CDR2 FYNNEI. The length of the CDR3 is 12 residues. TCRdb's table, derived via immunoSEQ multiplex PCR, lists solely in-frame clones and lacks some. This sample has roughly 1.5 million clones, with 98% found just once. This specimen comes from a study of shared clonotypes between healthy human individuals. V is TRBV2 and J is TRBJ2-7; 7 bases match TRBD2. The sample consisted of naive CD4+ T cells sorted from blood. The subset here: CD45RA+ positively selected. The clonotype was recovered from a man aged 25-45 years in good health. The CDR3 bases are TGTGCCAGCACCTCTAGCGGCTACGAGCAGTACTTC. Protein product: CASTSSGYEQYF.